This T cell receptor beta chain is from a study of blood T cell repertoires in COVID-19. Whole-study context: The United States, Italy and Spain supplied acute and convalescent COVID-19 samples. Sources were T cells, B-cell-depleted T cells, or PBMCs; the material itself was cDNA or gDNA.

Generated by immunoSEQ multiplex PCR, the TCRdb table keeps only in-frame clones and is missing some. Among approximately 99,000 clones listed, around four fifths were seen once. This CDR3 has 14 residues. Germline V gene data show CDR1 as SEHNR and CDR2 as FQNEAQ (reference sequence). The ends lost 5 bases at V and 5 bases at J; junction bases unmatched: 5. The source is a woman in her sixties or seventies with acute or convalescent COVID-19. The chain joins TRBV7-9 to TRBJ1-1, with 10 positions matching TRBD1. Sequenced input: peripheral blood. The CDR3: CASSRDRGVTEAFF. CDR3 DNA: TGTGCCAGCAGCCGGGACAGGGGAGTGACTGAAGCTTTCTTT.